The 16 T cell receptor beta chains in this list originate from one sample, sequenced in a study of cytomegalovirus exposure and HLA in healthy donors. Generated by immunoSEQ multiplex PCR, the TCRdb table keeps only in-frame clones and is missing some. The sample carries 200,000 or so clones, about 90% recorded once. Sequencing input: PBMCs. These receptors were collected from a young woman in good health and CMV-seronegative.

CDR3 nucleotides: TGTGCCAGCAAATATTTCCCCAGCTCCTACGAGCAGTACTTC. Translation gives CASKYFPSSYEQYF. The rearrangement joins TRBV27 to TRBJ2-7; no definite D call. The germline V gene has CDR1 MNHEY and CDR2 SMNVEV (reference sequence). The CDR3 contains 14 residues. The ends were cut back, 7 bases at V and 0 bases at J, with 13 bases in the middle.

This clone was detected only once. The chain employs TRBV2 and TRBJ2-1, with 7 bases lining up with TRBD1. Germline assignment: CDR1 SNHLY and CDR2 FYNNEI. V lost 2 bases to trimming and J lost 4 bases; unmatched junction nucleotides: 2. The CDR3 runs to 14 residues. CDR3 nucleotide sequence: TGTGCCAGCAGTGAATTGGGACAGTACAATGAGCAGTTCTTC. Translating gives CASSELGQYNEQFF.

This chain links TRBV6-1 with TRBJ2-7; 9 positions agree with TRBD1. V trimming: 3 bases; J trimming: 2 bases; junction bases outside the gene matches: 8. Germline CDR1 and CDR2: MNHNS and SASEGT. The CDR3 loop spans 16 amino acids. CDR3 DNA: TGTGCCAGCAGTGACCGACCCGGGACAGGGACCTACGAGCAGTACTTC. It specifies CASSDRPGTGTYEQYF.

This chain joins TRBV6-5 and TRBJ2-1, with D possibly matching TRBD2 (5 bases). V lost 10 bases and J 0 bases, leaving 13 bases between the germline ends. The CDR3 consists of 14 residues. Per the germline V gene, CDR1 is MNHEY and CDR2 is SVGAGI. The DNA for the CDR3 is TGTGCCACCCAAGCGGCCAGCTCCTACAATGAGCAGTTCTTC. Translating gives CATQAASSYNEQFF.

This CDR3 is CASSHRINQPQHF. CDR3 bases: TGTGCCAGCAGTCACAGAATCAATCAGCCCCAGCATTTT. The V gene is TRBV28, the J gene TRBJ1-5; D is unclear. The CDR3 runs 13 residues. Germline-derived CDR1 and CDR2 are MDHEN and SYDVKM. Trimming shortened V by 5 bases and J by 3 bases, and 8 bases separated the two germline ends.

The CDR3 here is CSTFRGETQYF. CDR3 nucleotide sequence: TGCAGTACCTTTCGGGGAGAGACCCAGTACTTC. V usage is TRBV29-1 and J usage is TRBJ2-5, with D possibly being TRBD2 (5 bases). The CDR3 has 11 residues. Germline V gives CDR1 SQVTM, CDR2 ANQGSEA.

This clone was counted between two and nine times. The chain carries TRBV4-1 and TRBJ2-1, with 7 positions matching TRBD1. J was trimmed by 5 bases and V by 1 base; bases with no gene match: 5. The V gene's germline CDR1 is MGHRA and CDR2 YSYEKL. This CDR3 comprises 15 residues. In nucleotides, the CDR3 is TGCGCCAGCAGCCAAGGACACACAGGGGACAATGAGCAGTTCTTC. This sequence encodes CASSQGHTGDNEQFF.

The V call is TRBV11-1, the J call TRBJ1-2; D is perhaps TRBD1 (5 bases). V was pared by 3 bases and J by 4 bases, with 15 bases between. The germline V gene has CDR1 SGHAT and CDR2 FQDESV (reference sequence). CDR3 length: 15 amino acids. In DNA, the CDR3 is TGTGCCAGCAGCTTGGGCGGGGCCTATGGCTATGGCTACACCTTC. This codes for CASSLGGAYGYGYTF. Full variable domain (remainder filled in from reference TRBV11-1 and TRBJ1-2): EAEVAQSPRYKITEKSQAVAFWCDPISGHATLYWYRQILGQGPELLVQFQDESVVDDSQLPKDRFSAERLKGVDSTLKIQPAELGDSAMYLCASSLGGAYGYGYTFGSGTRLTVV.

The chain joins TRBV29-1 to TRBJ2-7; D gene uncertain. Germline-derived CDR1 and CDR2 are SQVTM and ANQGSEA. The CDR3 extends over 16 amino acids. V was trimmed by 4 bases and J by 2 bases, leaving 21 bases between them. For the CDR3, the DNA is TGCAGCGTTGCGAGTCCCCACGACACAGCTCCCTACGAGCAGTACTTC. Translated: CSVASPHDTAPYEQYF.

The rearrangement joins TRBV6-6 to TRBJ2-7; TRBD1 might be the D (5 bases). The germline V gene encodes CDR1 MNHNY and CDR2 SVGAGI (reference sequence). Trimming removed 5 bases at V and 3 bases at J, with 11 bases between. The CDR3 is made up of 13 amino acids. CDR3 amino acids: CASSPTEIYEQYF. For the CDR3, the DNA is TGTGCCAGCAGTCCGACAGAAATCTACGAGCAGTACTTC.

J is TRBJ1-5 and V is TRBV28; 7 bases are a match to TRBD1. V was pared by 7 bases and J by 2 bases, with 11 bases of the junction left unmatched. This CDR3 is 16 amino acids long. Germline CDR1 MDHEN, CDR2 SYDVKM. The CDR3 coding sequence is TGTGCCAGCACCCAACCACAGGGGTTGGGCAATCAGCCCCAGCATTTT. This gives the protein CASTQPQGLGNQPQHF.

The V call is TRBV5-6, the J call TRBJ2-7, with D maybe TRBD2 (5 bases). This CDR3 is built from 14 residues. V lost 3 bases and J lost 7, with 17 bases in between. The germline CDR1 and CDR2 sequences are SGHDT and YYEEEE. The CDR3 sequence: CASSSRVAVGEQYF. CDR3 nucleotides: TGTGCCAGCAGCTCGAGGGTGGCAGTAGGGGAGCAGTACTTC. The full variable domain, in which reference TRBV5-6 and TRBJ2-7 provide the parts outside the CDR3, is DAGVTQSPTHLIKTRGQQVTLRCSPKSGHDTVSWYQQALGQGPQFIFQYYEEEERQRGNFPDRFSGHQFPNYSSELNVNALLLGDSALYLCASSSRVAVGEQYFGPGTRLTVT.

Here the CDR3 DNA reads TGTGCCAGCAGCGCGTCTCTCCCTGGCCTCCGGCAGGATTATGGCTACACCTTC. Translating gives CASSASLPGLRQDYGYTF. The chain joins TRBV11-2 to TRBJ1-2; D ambiguous. This CDR3 has 18 amino acids. With 5 bases removed from V and 5 bases from J, the gap between germline ends came to 27 bases. The germline V gene has CDR1 SGHAT and CDR2 FQNNGV.

The chain is built from TRBV4-1 and TRBJ1-1; D is uncertain. V was pared by 1 base and J by 9 bases, with 21 bases between. The CDR3 loop spans 16 amino acids. Germline V gene data show CDR1 as MGHRA and CDR2 as YSYEKL. The CDR3, as DNA: TGCGCCAGCAGCCAAGGTGGCCTAGGTGGCATTGGCCAAGCTTTCTTT. Protein: CASSQGGLGGIGQAFF.

V and J are TRBV5-1 and TRBJ2-1, with a weak D call TRBD1 (5 bases). CDR3 length: 16 residues. Germline V gene sequence: CDR1 SGHRS, CDR2 YFSETQ. Between the trimmed V and J ends, which lost 0 bases and 3 bases, there was a span of 13 bases. The CDR3, as DNA: TGCGCCAGCAGCTTGGAGGTAGGGGAACTCTACAATGAGCAGTTCTTC. This gives the protein CASSLEVGELYNEQFF.

The chain carries TRBV27 and TRBJ2-5; a possible D gene is TRBD2 (6 bases). CDR1 is MNHEY and CDR2 is SMNVEV in the germline V gene (reference sequence). The V end lost 9 bases, the J end lost 2 bases, and 19 bases lay between the germline ends. The CDR3 loop spans 15 amino acids. This CDR3 reads CASSRGGGLQETQYF. For the CDR3, the DNA is TGTGCCAGTAGCCGTGGGGGAGGACTTCAAGAGACCCAGTACTTC.